Given below is one T cell receptor beta chain in context. Germline V gene lookup returns CDR1 LGHNA and CDR2 YSLEER. Trimming shortened V by 10 bases and J by 1 base, and 19 bases separated the two germline ends. The length of the CDR3 is 15 residues. RNA amounts of about 0.45 to 1 ug underwent reverse transcription with random hexamers. TCRdb re-called the immunoSEQ multiplex PCR reads through MiXCR, storing one row per CDR3 protein. The data contain under 200,000 distinct CDR3 sequences, approximately 94% of them singletons. The data were obtained in a study of CD8 T cells in Susac syndrome. On the study more broadly: Patients with Susac syndrome were therapy-naive, on corticosteroids, or on intravenous immunoglobulin alone at blood draw.

Sequencing targeted TCR beta in blood CD8+ and CD4+ T cells. The sample consisted of CD4+ T cells from PBMCs. This TCR derives from a human donor with Susac syndrome. The chain links TRBV4-3 to TRBJ1-1; D unclear. CDR3 residues: CATTRDFSGNTEAFF. Written as DNA, the CDR3 is TGCGCCACAACTCGGGATTTCTCGGGGAACACTGAAGCTTTCTTT.